This is a list of T cell receptor beta chains from one sample in a study of CD8 T cells in Susac syndrome. TCRdb processed the immunoSEQ multiplex PCR reads anew with MiXCR; each CDR3 protein has one entry. The table shows about 120,000 distinct CDR3 sequences, with around 94% occurring only once. The sample comprised CD4+ T cells from PBMCs. Receptors were obtained from a human donor in good health. Each CDR3 is given with its conserved first and last residue. D genes are given only for firm matches. Some rows have no size entry. The others give once, few or many, or a class for an expanded clone.

d_call	clone_size	v_call	j_call	cdr3_aa	cdr3_nt
-	-	TRBV15	TRBJ2-1	CATSPPGNEQFF	TGTGCCACCAGCCCCCCGGGAAATGAGCAGTTCTTC
-	-	TRBV5-1	TRBJ2-2	CASSFGRSNTGELFF	TGCGCCAGCAGCTTTGGACGGTCGAACACCGGGGAGCTGTTTTTT
TRBD2	few	TRBV7-2	TRBJ2-5	CASSLGSGSGETQYF	TGTGCCAGCAGCTTAGGTAGCGGGAGTGGAGAGACCCAGTACTTC
-	-	TRBV6-6	TRBJ2-7	CASSPRPDSYEQYF	TGTGCCAGCAGTCCGAGACCGGACTCCTACGAGCAGTACTTC
-	-	TRBV25-1	TRBJ1-3	CASSPRLLPSGNTIYF	TGTGCCAGCAGTCCCCGGCTACTACCCTCTGGAAACACCATATATTTT
-	-	TRBV9	TRBJ1-3	CASSVGHISGNTIYF	TGTGCCAGCAGCGTAGGCCATATCTCTGGAAACACCATATATTTT
TRBD1	-	TRBV29-1	TRBJ1-1	CSVQGQALSTEAFF	TGCAGCGTTCAGGGACAGGCCCTTAGCACTGAAGCTTTCTTT
-	-	TRBV9	TRBJ2-2	CASSVLDRNTGELFF	TGTGCCAGCAGCGTACTCGATCGAAACACGGGGGAGCTGTTTTTT
-	-	TRBV5-6	TRBJ2-5	CASSLVRGLETQYF	TGTGCCAGCAGCCTTGTTCGGGGACTAGAGACCCAGTACTTC
-	-	TRBV29-1	TRBJ2-1	CSANREEYNEQFF	TGCAGCGCTAACCGCGAAGAGTACAATGAGCAGTTCTTC
TRBD2	-	TRBV5-1	TRBJ2-7	CASIPTGLDATSGYVEQYF	TGCGCCAGCATTCCGACAGGTTTAGACGCGACTAGCGGGTATGTCGAGCAGTACTTC
-	-	TRBV7-9	TRBJ2-7	CASSRGTYEQYF	TGTGCCAGCAGCCGCGGGACTTACGAGCAGTACTTC
TRBD1	-	TRBV29-1	TRBJ1-4	CSVVSTGNEKLFF	TGCAGCGTTGTTTCGACAGGGAATGAAAAACTGTTTTTT
TRBD2	-	TRBV3-1	TRBJ2-3	CASSQGGLAGGSTDTQYF	TGTGCCAGCAGCCAGGGGGGACTAGCGGGAGGAAGCACAGATACGCAGTATTTT
-	-	TRBV6-2/TRBV6-3	TRBJ2-6	CASSYSGGANVLTF	TGTGCCAGCAGTTATAGCGGTGGGGCCAACGTCCTGACTTTC
-	-	TRBV7-9	TRBJ1-4	CASSSRAGVQTNEKLFF	TGTGCCAGCAGCTCCCGGGCGGGGGTGCAAACTAATGAAAAACTGTTTTTT
TRBD1	-	TRBV3-1	TRBJ1-5	CASSQSFAGTASNQPQHF	TGTGCCAGCAGCCAAAGTTTCGCCGGGACAGCTTCCAATCAGCCCCAGCATTTT
-	-	TRBV29-1	TRBJ2-5	CSASKGGGAQETQYF	TGCAGCGCCTCGAAAGGAGGGGGCGCCCAAGAGACCCAGTACTTC
TRBD2	-	TRBV28	TRBJ2-3	CASSLLGGRDPDTQYF	TGTGCCAGCAGTTTATTAGGCGGGAGGGACCCAGATACGCAGTATTTT
-	-	TRBV7-6	TRBJ2-7	CASSLRPLWQASSYEQYF	TGTGCCAGCAGCTTAAGGCCCCTATGGCAGGCATCCTCCTACGAGCAGTACTTC
TRBD1	-	TRBV5-4	TRBJ2-2	CASSQDRVSPGELFF	TGTGCCAGCAGCCAGGACAGGGTTTCCCCCGGGGAGCTGTTTTTT
-	-	TRBV19	TRBJ2-7	CASRGGQNSYEQYF	TGTGCCAGTAGGGGGGGACAGAACTCCTACGAGCAGTACTTC
-	-	TRBV29-1	TRBJ1-1	CSVGQNTEAFF	TGCAGCGTCGGACAGAACACTGAAGCTTTCTTT
TRBD2	-	TRBV27	TRBJ2-1	CASRRLAGDEQFF	TGTGCCAGCAGACGGCTAGCGGGAGACGAGCAGTTCTTC
TRBD1	-	TRBV28	TRBJ1-2	CASTAGTVNYYGYTF	TGTGCCAGCACCGCCGGGACAGTAAACTACTATGGCTACACCTTC
-	-	TRBV6-2/TRBV6-3	TRBJ2-1	CASSYQESGYGQFF	TGTGCCAGCAGTTACCAGGAGTCGGGATATGGGCAGTTCTTC
TRBD2	-	TRBV6-2/TRBV6-3	TRBJ2-5	CASATAGAGETQYF	TGTGCCAGCGCCACGGCGGGAGCAGGCGAGACCCAGTACTTC
TRBD2	-	TRBV5-1	TRBJ2-2	CASSLVQTSGNTGELFF	TGCGCCAGCAGCTTGGTCCAGACTAGCGGGAACACCGGGGAGCTGTTTTTT
-	-	TRBV19	TRBJ1-5	CASSMGRNQPQHF	TGTGCCAGTAGTATGGGCCGCAATCAGCCCCAGCATTTT
TRBD1	-	TRBV5-1	TRBJ2-7	CASSLSGQGFRFGAGQSYEQYF	TGCGCCAGCAGCTTGTCGGGACAGGGGTTTAGGTTCGGAGCGGGACAGTCTTACGAGCAGTACTTC
-	-	TRBV5-1	TRBJ1-2	CASSGDAYGYTF	TGCGCCAGCAGCGGGGACGCCTATGGCTACACCTTC
TRBD2	-	TRBV20-1	TRBJ2-7	CSAQLAGRNSYEQYF	TGCAGTGCTCAACTAGCGGGACGAAACTCCTACGAGCAGTACTTC
TRBD1	-	TRBV3-1	TRBJ1-5	CASSIGTDASNQPQHF	TGTGCCAGCAGCATCGGGACAGACGCTAGCAATCAGCCCCAGCATTTT
-	-	TRBV27	TRBJ2-1	CASSLSGGRAYNEQFF	TGTGCCAGCAGTTTATCCGGGGGGCGAGCATACAATGAGCAGTTCTTC
-	-	TRBV6-2/TRBV6-3	TRBJ2-5	CASSQGLRRRGETQYF	TGTGCCAGCAGCCAGGGACTCCGTCGACGCGGGGAGACCCAGTACTTC
-	-	TRBV29-1	TRBJ2-5	CSVEIGGETQYF	TGCAGCGTTGAGATAGGAGGGGAGACCCAGTACTTC
-	-	TRBV20-1	TRBJ2-6	CSARGAVANVLTF	TGCAGTGCTAGGGGGGCGGTGGCCAACGTCCTGACTTTC
TRBD1	-	TRBV5-6	TRBJ1-5	CASSFRGQSQPQHF	TGTGCCAGCAGCTTCAGGGGACAGAGTCAGCCCCAGCATTTT
-	-	TRBV20-1	TRBJ2-7	CSARARERVHEQYF	TGCAGTGCTAGAGCCCGGGAGCGGGTCCACGAGCAGTACTTC
-	-	TRBV3-1	TRBJ2-3	CASSQDLGGGGTDTQYF	TGTGCCAGCAGCCAAGATCTGGGGGGCGGAGGCACAGATACGCAGTATTTT
-	-	TRBV2	TRBJ2-7	CASSALSYEQYF	TGTGCCAGCTCGGCCCTTTCCTACGAGCAGTACTTC
-	-	TRBV30	TRBJ1-5	CAWSVNRDQPQHF	TGTGCCTGGAGTGTCAACCGAGATCAGCCCCAGCATTTT
TRBD2	-	TRBV7-9	TRBJ2-7	CASSVSRGLGTYEQYF	TGTGCCAGCAGCGTCAGCCGGGGACTAGGAACCTACGAGCAGTACTTC
TRBD1	-	TRBV5-4	TRBJ2-5	CASRRDRGVKSQETQYF	TGTGCCAGCAGGCGGGACAGGGGGGTTAAATCCCAAGAGACCCAGTACTTC
TRBD1	-	TRBV2	TRBJ2-2	CASNGQETGELFF	TGTGCCAGCAATGGACAGGAAACCGGGGAGCTGTTTTTT
-	-	TRBV30	TRBJ1-2	CAWRMTANYGYTF	TGTGCCTGGAGGATGACAGCCAACTATGGCTACACCTTC
-	once	TRBV19	TRBJ1-3	CASSIGLTSGNTIYF	TGTGCCAGTAGTATTGGACTGACCTCTGGAAACACCATATATTTT
TRBD2	-	TRBV2	TRBJ2-1	CAGGRDYNEQFF	TGTGCCGGAGGGAGGGATTACAATGAGCAGTTCTTC
TRBD2	once	TRBV3-1	TRBJ2-3	CASSLSGLADTDTQYF	TGTGCCAGCAGCCTCTCGGGACTAGCGGACACAGATACGCAGTATTTT